This T cell receptor (beta chain) was identified during a study of blood T cell repertoires in COVID-19. Study-level information: PBMCs, B-cell-depleted T cells, or T cells were the source of the cDNA or gDNA that made up the material.

Original analysis: Amplified reference gene primers provided the basis for estimating nucleated cell counts. TCRdb's copy holds only in-frame clones and misses some; the assay was immunoSEQ multiplex PCR. The V and J calls and clone size were taken over from that table, and D and trimming were inferred from the DNA. In the table there are 200,000 to 250,000 clones, 70% to 90% of which are singletons. V was cut by 0 bases and J by 1 base, with 12 bases left in between. The CDR3 loop spans 15 amino acids. CDR1 and CDR2 (germline): GTSNPN, SVGIG (reference sequence). J is TRBJ2-5 and V is TRBV30; TRBD2 is a possible D gene (5 bases). Sequenced: peripheral blood. The TCR originated in a man aged 25-40 years who had recovered from COVID-19. The CDR3 bases are TGTGCCTGGAGTGTGGTCGAGCGGCCCCAAGAGACCCAGTACTTC. Translating it yields CAWSVVERPQETQYF.